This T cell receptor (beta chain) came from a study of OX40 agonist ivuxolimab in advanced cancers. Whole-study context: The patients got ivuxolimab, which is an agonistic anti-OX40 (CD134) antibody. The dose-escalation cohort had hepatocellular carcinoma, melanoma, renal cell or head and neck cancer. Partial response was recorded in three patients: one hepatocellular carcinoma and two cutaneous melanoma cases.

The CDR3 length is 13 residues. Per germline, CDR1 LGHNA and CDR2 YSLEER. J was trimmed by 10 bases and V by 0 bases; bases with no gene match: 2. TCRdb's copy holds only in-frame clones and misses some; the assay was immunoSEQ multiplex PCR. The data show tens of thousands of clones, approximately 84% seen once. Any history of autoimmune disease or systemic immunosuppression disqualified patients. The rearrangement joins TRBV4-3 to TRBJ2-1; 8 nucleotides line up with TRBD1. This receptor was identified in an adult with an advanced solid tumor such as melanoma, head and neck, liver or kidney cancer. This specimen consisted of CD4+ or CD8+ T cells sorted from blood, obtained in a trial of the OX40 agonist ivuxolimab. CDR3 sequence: CASSQDRTGEQFF. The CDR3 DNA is TGCGCCAGCAGCCAAGATCGGACAGGGGAGCAGTTCTTC.